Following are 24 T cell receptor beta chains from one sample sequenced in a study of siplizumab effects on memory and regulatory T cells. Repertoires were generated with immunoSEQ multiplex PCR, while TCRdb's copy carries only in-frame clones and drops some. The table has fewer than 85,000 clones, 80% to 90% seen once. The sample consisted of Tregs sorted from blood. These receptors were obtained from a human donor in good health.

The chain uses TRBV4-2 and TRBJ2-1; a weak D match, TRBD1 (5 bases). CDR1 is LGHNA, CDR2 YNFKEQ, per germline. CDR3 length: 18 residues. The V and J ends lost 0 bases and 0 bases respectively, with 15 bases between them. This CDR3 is CASSQEGQDGFSYNEQFF. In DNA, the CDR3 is TGTGCCAGCAGCCAAGAGGGGCAGGACGGATTCTCCTACAATGAGCAGTTCTTC.

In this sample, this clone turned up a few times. The CDR3 sequence is CASSGQGDTQYF. DNA for the CDR3: TGTGCCAGCAGTGGACAGGGAGATACGCAGTATTTT. The gene calls are TRBV2 and TRBJ2-3; 7 bases match TRBD1. V trimming: 4 bases; J trimming: 5 bases; junction bases outside the gene matches: 0. The germline CDR1 and CDR2 sequences are SNHLY and FYNNEI. The CDR3 runs 12 residues. The entire variable domain, with the rest obtained from reference TRBV2 and TRBJ2-3, is as follows: EPEVTQTPSHQVTQMGQEVILRCVPISNHLYFYWYRQILGQKVEFLVSFYNNEISEKSEIFDDQFSVERPDGSNFTLKIRSTKLEDSAMYFCASSGQGDTQYFGPGTRLTVL.

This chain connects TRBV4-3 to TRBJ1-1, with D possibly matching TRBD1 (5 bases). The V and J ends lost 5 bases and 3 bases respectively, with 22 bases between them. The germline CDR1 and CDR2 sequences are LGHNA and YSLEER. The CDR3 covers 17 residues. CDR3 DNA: TGCGCCAGCAGCTTCCTTACCGGGGCAGGGTTAGACACTGAAGCTTTCTTT. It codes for CASSFLTGAGLDTEAFF.

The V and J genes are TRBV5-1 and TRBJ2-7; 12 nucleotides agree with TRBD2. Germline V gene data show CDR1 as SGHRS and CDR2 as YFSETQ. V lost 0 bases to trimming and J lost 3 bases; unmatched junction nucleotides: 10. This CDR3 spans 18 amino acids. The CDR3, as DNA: TGCGCCAGCAGCTTGGAACCCTCTAGCGGGGGGGGAAACTACGAGCAGTACTTC. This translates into CASSLEPSSGGGNYEQYF.

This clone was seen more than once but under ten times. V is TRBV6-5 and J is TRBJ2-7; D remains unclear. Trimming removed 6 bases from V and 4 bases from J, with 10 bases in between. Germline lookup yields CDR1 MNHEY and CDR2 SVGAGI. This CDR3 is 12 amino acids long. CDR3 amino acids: CASRGTVYEQYF. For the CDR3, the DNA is TGTGCCAGCAGGGGCACGGTGTACGAGCAGTACTTC.

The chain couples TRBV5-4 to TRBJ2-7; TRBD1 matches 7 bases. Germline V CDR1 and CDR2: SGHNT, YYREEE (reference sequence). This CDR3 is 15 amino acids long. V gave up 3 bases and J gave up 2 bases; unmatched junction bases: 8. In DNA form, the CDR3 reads TGTGCCAGCAGCTCCGAGGGGGCGGGCGCCTACGAGCAGTACTTC. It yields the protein CASSSEGAGAYEQYF. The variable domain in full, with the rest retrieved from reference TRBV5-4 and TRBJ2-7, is ETGVTQSPTHLIKTRGQQVTLRCSSQSGHNTVSWYQQALGQGPQFIFQYYREEENGRGNFPPRFSGLQFPNYSSELNVNALELDDSALYLCASSSEGAGAYEQYFGPGTRLTVT.

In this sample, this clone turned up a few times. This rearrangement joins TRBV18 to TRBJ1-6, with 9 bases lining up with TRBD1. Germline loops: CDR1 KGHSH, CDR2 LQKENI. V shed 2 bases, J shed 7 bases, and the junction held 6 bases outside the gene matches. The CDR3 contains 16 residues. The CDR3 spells CASSPSGQGFNSPLHF. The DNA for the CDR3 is TGTGCCAGCTCACCATCGGGACAGGGTTTCAATTCACCCCTCCACTTT.

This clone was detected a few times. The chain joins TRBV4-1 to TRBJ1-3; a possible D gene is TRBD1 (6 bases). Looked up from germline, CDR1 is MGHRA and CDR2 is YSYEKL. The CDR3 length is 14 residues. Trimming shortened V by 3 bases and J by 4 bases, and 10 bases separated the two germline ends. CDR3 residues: CASSHTGSGNTIYF. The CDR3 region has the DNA TGCGCCAGCAGCCATACAGGGTCCGGAAACACCATATATTTT.

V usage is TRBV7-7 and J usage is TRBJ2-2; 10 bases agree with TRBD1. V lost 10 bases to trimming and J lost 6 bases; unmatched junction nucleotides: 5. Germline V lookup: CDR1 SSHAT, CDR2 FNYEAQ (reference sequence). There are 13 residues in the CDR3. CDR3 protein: CAIQTGGPGELFF. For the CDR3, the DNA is TGTGCCATCCAGACAGGGGGCCCCGGGGAGCTGTTTTTT.

CDR3: CASNPGPGEKLFF. The CDR3 DNA reads as TGTGCCAGTAATCCGGGGCCGGGAGAAAAACTGTTTTTT. This chain joins TRBV19 and TRBJ1-4; D possibly corresponds to TRBD1 (5 bases). The CDR3 extends over 13 amino acids. Trimming pared 7 bases from V and 8 bases from J, leaving 14 bases between. The V gene's germline CDR1 is LNHDA and CDR2 SQIVND (reference sequence). The full variable domain, its missing parts supplied by reference TRBV19 and TRBJ1-4, is DGGITQSPKYLFRKEGQNVTLSCEQNLNHDAMYWYRQDPGQGLRLIYYSQIVNDFQKGDIAEGYSVSREKKESFPLTVTSAQKNPTAFYLCASNPGPGEKLFFGSGTQLSVL.

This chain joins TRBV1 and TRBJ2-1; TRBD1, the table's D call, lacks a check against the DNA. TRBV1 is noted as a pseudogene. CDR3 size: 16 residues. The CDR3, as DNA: TGCACCAGCAGCTACCCGGGACAGGGGGCTAAGGATGAGCAGTTCTTC. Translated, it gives CTSSYPGQGAKDEQFF.

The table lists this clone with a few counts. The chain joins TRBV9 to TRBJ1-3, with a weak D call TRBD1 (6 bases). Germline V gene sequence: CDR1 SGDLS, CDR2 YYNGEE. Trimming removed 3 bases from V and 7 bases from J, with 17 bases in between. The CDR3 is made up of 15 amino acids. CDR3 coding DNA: TGTGCCAGCAGCGCCTTACAGGGAACTAGGAACACCATATATTTT. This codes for CASSALQGTRNTIYF.

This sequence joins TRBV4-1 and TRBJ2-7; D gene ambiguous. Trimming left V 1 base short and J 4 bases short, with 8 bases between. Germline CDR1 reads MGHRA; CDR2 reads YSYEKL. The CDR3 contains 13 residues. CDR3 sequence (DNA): TGCGCCAGCAGCCAAGGCCCCGGGTACGAGCAGTACTTC. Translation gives CASSQGPGYEQYF.

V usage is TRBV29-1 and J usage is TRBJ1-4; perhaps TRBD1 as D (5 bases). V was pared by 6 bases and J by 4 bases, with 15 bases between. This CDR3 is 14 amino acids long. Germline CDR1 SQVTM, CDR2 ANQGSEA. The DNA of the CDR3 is TGCAGCGTACCCGAGGCAGGGTTTAATGAAAAACTGTTTTTT. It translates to CSVPEAGFNEKLFF.

The CDR3 nucleotides read TGCAGTGCTAGGGCCTACAATGAGCAGTTCTTC. Amino acid sequence: CSARAYNEQFF. This chain joins TRBV20-1 and TRBJ2-1, with unresolved D. Germline V lookup: CDR1 DFQATT, CDR2 SNEGSKA (reference sequence). V dropped 3 bases and J dropped 2 bases, with 2 bases sitting between them. This CDR3 has 11 residues.

This CDR3 reads CASSVRGGGDSYEQYF. CDR3 sequence (DNA): TGTGCCAGCAGCGTTCGTGGAGGGGGAGACTCCTACGAGCAGTACTTC. The chain combines TRBV7-2 with TRBJ2-7; D could derive from TRBD1 or TRBD2 (6 bases each). This CDR3 contains 16 residues. The V and J ends lost 5 bases and 0 bases respectively, with 17 bases between them. CDR1 and CDR2 from the germline V gene are SGHTA and FQGNSA.

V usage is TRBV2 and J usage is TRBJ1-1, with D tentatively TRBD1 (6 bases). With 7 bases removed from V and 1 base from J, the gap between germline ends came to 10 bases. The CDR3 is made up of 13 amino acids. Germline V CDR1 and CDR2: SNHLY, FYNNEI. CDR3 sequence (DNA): TGTGCCAGCACCGAACAGGGGAACACTGAAGCTTTCTTT. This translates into CASTEQGNTEAFF. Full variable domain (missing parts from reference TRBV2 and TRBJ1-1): EPEVTQTPSHQVTQMGQEVILRCVPISNHLYFYWYRQILGQKVEFLVSFYNNEISEKSEIFDDQFSVERPDGSNFTLKIRSTKLEDSAMYFCASTEQGNTEAFFGQGTRLTVV.

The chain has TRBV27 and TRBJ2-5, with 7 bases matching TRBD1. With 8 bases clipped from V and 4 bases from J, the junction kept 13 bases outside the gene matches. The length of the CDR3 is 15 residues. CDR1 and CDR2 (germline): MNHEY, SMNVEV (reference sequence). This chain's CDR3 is CASGRGPTGVETQYF. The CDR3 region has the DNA TGTGCCAGCGGACGAGGGCCCACAGGGGTAGAGACCCAGTACTTC.

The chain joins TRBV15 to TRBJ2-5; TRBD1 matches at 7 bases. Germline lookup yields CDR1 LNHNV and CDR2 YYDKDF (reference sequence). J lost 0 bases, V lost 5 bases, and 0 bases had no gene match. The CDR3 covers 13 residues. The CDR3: CATSQGDQETQYF. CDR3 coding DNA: TGTGCCACCAGCCAGGGGGACCAAGAGACCCAGTACTTC. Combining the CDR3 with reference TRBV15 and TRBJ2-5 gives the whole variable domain DAMVIQNPRYQVTQFGKPVTLSCSQTLNHNVMYWYQQKSSQAPKLLFHYYDKDFNNEADTPDNFQSRRPNTSFCFLDIRSPGLGDTAMYLCATSQGDQETQYFGPGTRLLVL.

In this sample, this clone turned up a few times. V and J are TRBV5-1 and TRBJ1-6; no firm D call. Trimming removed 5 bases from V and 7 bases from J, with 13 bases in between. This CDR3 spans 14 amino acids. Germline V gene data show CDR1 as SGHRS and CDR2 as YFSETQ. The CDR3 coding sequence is TGCGCCAGCAGGGGTCCGGATTTAAATTCACCCCTCCACTTT. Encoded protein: CASRGPDLNSPLHF.

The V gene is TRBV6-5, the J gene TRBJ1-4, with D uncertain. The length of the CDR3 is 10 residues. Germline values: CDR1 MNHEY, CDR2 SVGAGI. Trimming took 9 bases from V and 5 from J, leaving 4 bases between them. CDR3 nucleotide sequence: TGTGCCAGTTTCAATGAAAAACTGTTTTTT. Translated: CASFNEKLFF.

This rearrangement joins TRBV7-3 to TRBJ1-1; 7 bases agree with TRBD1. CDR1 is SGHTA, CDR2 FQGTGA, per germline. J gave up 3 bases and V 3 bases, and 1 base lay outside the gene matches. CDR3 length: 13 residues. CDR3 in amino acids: CASSFTGDTEAFF. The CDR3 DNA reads TGTGCCAGCAGCTTTACAGGGGACACTGAAGCTTTCTTT. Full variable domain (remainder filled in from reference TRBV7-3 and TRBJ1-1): GAGVSQTPSNKVTEKGKYVELRCDPISGHTALYWYRQSLGQGPEFLIYFQGTGAADDSGLPNDRFFAVRPEGSVSTLKIQRTERGDSAVYLCASSFTGDTEAFFGQGTRLTVV.

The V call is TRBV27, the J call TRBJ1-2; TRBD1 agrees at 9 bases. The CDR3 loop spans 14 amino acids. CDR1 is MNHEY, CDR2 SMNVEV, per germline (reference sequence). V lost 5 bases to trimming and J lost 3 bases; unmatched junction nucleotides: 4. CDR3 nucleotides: TGTGCCAGCAGTGCCGGGACAGGGTACTATGGCTACACCTTC. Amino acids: CASSAGTGYYGYTF.

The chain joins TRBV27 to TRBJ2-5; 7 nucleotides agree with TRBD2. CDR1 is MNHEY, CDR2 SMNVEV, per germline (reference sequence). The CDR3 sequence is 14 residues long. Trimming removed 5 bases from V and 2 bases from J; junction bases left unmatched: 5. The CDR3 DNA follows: TGTGCCAGCAGTCCGTGGGGGGGGCAAGAGACCCAGTACTTC. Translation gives CASSPWGGQETQYF.